These 27 T cell receptor beta chains came from one sample sequenced in a study of blood T cell repertoires in COVID-19. This table comes from immunoSEQ multiplex PCR, and its TCRdb copy is limited to in-frame clones, with some not included. This sample has 250,000 to 350,000 clones, with more than 70% found just once. Material for sequencing was peripheral blood. These receptor sequences come from a man aged 18 to 29 who had recovered from COVID-19.

The chain has TRBV18 and TRBJ2-7, with TRBD2 matching 8 bases. Germline CDR1 is KGHSH and CDR2 is LQKENI. The CDR3 totals 14 residues. After removal of 4 bases from V and 6 bases from J, the junction contained 8 bases not matched to a gene. CDR3 sequence (DNA): TGTGCCAGCTCACGGACTAGCACTTTCTCCGAGCAGTACTTC. Translation: CASSRTSTFSEQYF.

The chain recombines TRBV6-5 with TRBJ1-1; D remains ambiguous. The CDR3 length is 15 residues. CDR1 MNHEY and CDR2 SVGAGI come from the germline V gene. Trimming pared 0 bases from V and 3 bases from J, leaving 11 bases between. CDR3 sequence: CASSYSRVDYTEAFF. DNA for the CDR3: TGTGCCAGCAGTTACTCCCGGGTGGACTACACTGAAGCTTTCTTT.

This clone showed up just a few times. This sequence joins TRBV3-1 (or the pseudogene TRBV3-2) and TRBJ1-1; D remains unclear. The germline CDR1 and CDR2 sequences are LGHDT and YNNKEL (reference sequence). CDR3 size: 13 residues. Trimming removed 0 bases at V and 5 bases at J, with 7 bases between. Written as DNA, the CDR3 is TGTGCCAGCAGCCAAGATGGGGAGACTGAAGCTTTCTTT. It codes for CASSQDGETEAFF.

The chain employs TRBV6-4 and TRBJ2-5, with TRBD2 matching 14 bases. CDR3 length: 19 amino acids. In germline, CDR1 is MRHNA, CDR2 SNTAGT. V lost 4 bases, J lost 1 base, and 11 bases stayed unmatched. CDR3 sequence (DNA): TGTGCCAGCAGTGCGTTACGGACTAGCGGGGGGCACCTCCAAGAGACCCAGTACTTC. Protein sequence: CASSALRTSGGHLQETQYF.

This clone has more than one count but fewer than ten. The chain couples TRBV4-2 to TRBJ2-3, with D possibly being TRBD1 (6 bases). Per the germline V gene, CDR1 is LGHNA and CDR2 is YNFKEQ. Deletions cut 1 base from V and 5 bases from J, with 19 bases between. This CDR3 spans 17 amino acids. The CDR3 spells CASSQAPTGTFEDTQYF. CDR3 DNA sequence: TGTGCCAGCAGCCAAGCCCCAACAGGGACCTTTGAAGATACGCAGTATTTT.

As concerns this clone: This CDR3 is also generated by other DNA sequences in the sample. The CDR3 coding sequence is TGTGCCAGCAGTTCAGTGAACACTGAAGCTTTCTTT. This codes for CASSSVNTEAFF. The chain has TRBV27 and TRBJ1-1; no clear D gene. Trimming shortened V by 4 bases and J by 0 bases, and 3 bases separated the two germline ends. The CDR3 covers 12 residues. Germline CDR1 and CDR2: MNHEY and SMNVEV (reference sequence).

This chain joins TRBV7-6 and TRBJ1-1; TRBD1 matches at 7 bases. Germline CDR1 SGHVS, CDR2 FNYEAQ. Trimming cost V 3 bases and J 5 bases; bases outside gene matches: 9. CDR3 length: 15 amino acids. CDR3 region: CASSFQPGQATEAFF. The CDR3 nucleotides read TGTGCCAGCAGCTTCCAACCCGGACAGGCGACTGAAGCTTTCTTT.

The V call is TRBV7-9, the J call TRBJ1-2; 12 nucleotides align to TRBD1. CDR3 length: 17 amino acids. Looked up from germline, CDR1 is SEHNR and CDR2 is FQNEAQ (reference sequence). The junction had 12 bases not matched to a gene; V was cut back by 6 bases and J by 4 bases. The CDR3 nucleotides read TGTGCCAGCAGTTGGTGGGACAGGGGGCAGGATGGCTATGGCTACACCTTC. Translating it yields CASSWWDRGQDGYGYTF.

The rearrangement joins TRBV5-4 to TRBJ1-2, with D unclear. Germline CDR1 and CDR2: SGHNT and YYREEE (reference sequence). This CDR3 contains 15 residues. Trimming removed 0 bases at V and 4 bases at J, with 13 bases between. CDR3 sequence: CASSLAREDPYGYTF. The CDR3 coding sequence is TGTGCCAGCAGCTTGGCTAGGGAGGACCCCTATGGCTACACCTTC.

In DNA, the CDR3 is TGTGCCAGCAGCGTTAGGGGACAGGACACAGATACGCAGTATTTT. This gives the protein CASSVRGQDTDTQYF. This sequence joins TRBV9 and TRBJ2-3, with 8 bases lining up with TRBD1. Germline CDR1 and CDR2: SGDLS and YYNGEE. The CDR3 consists of 15 residues. With V trimmed by 2 bases and J by 2 bases, 4 bases remained unmatched.

CDR3 nucleotides: TGTGCCAGCAGTTACAGGGCGGGGCCTGAAGCTTTCTTT. It codes for CASSYRAGPEAFF. The chain recombines TRBV6-5 with TRBJ1-1, with D tentatively TRBD1 (5 bases). The CDR3 runs to 13 residues. Germline CDR1 reads MNHEY; CDR2 reads SVGAGI. Trimming pared 2 bases from V and 6 bases from J, leaving 10 bases between.

The rearrangement uses TRBV6-5 and TRBJ2-7; TRBD1 might be the D (5 bases). Deletions cut 3 bases from V and 0 bases from J, with 12 bases between. Germline loops: CDR1 MNHEY, CDR2 SVGAGI. The CDR3 length is 15 residues. For the CDR3, the DNA is TGTGCCAGCAGTTATGGGGCAGTAGTCTCCTACGAGCAGTACTTC. The encoded protein is CASSYGAVVSYEQYF.

V usage is TRBV2 and J usage is TRBJ2-7, with 9 bases aligning to TRBD1. The CDR3 sequence is 14 residues long. Per the germline V gene, CDR1 is SNHLY and CDR2 is FYNNEI. V was clipped by 4 bases and J by 4 bases; unmatched bases: 5. The CDR3 loop reads CASSGDRELYEQYF. CDR3 nucleotides: TGTGCCAGCAGTGGGGACAGGGAACTATACGAGCAGTACTTC.

The genes are TRBV5-1 and TRBJ2-1, with D possibly TRBD2 on 5 matching bases. The CDR3 runs to 15 residues. V lost 2 bases and J 1 base, leaving 10 bases between the germline ends. Germline CDR1 SGHRS, CDR2 YFSETQ. The CDR3 DNA is TGCGCCAGCAGCTTAATGACTACTTCCTACAATGAGCAGTTCTTC. It specifies CASSLMTTSYNEQFF.

The chain carries TRBV27 and TRBJ1-6; no reliable D call. From germline, CDR1 is MNHEY and CDR2 SMNVEV (reference sequence). V shed 3 bases and J shed 5 bases, with 17 bases lying between them. CDR3 length: 17 amino acids. CDR3 coding DNA: TGTGCCAGCAGTTTGAGCTCCCAGACAACGCATAATTCACCCCTCCACTTT. Protein: CASSLSSQTTHNSPLHF.

The rearrangement links TRBV6-5 to TRBJ1-5; a weak D match, TRBD1 (5 bases). The length of the CDR3 is 14 residues. The germline V gene has CDR1 MNHEY and CDR2 SVGAGI. Trimming left V 5 bases short and J 0 bases short, with 8 bases between. The CDR3 loop is CASSQGHSNQPQHF. The CDR3 DNA is TGTGCCAGCAGTCAGGGTCATAGCAATCAGCCCCAGCATTTT.

This clone was detected only a few times. The V and J genes are TRBV10-1 and TRBJ2-7; D remains ambiguous. This CDR3 has 13 residues. Germline V gene sequence: CDR1 WNHNN, CDR2 SYGVQD (reference sequence). V was pared by 1 base and J by 3 bases, with 7 bases between. CDR3 coding DNA: TGCGCCAGCAGTGAGTTCCGGTTCTACGAGCAGTACTTC. This encodes CASSEFRFYEQYF.

V gene TRBV19 combines with J gene TRBJ2-3; 8 positions match TRBD2. Germline V gene sequence: CDR1 LNHDA, CDR2 SQIVND (reference sequence). The junction had 4 bases not matched to a gene; V was cut back by 5 bases and J by 0 bases. The CDR3 totals 15 residues. The DNA for the CDR3 is TGTGCCAGTAGTGATAGCGGGACAAGCACAGATACGCAGTATTTT. Protein sequence: CASSDSGTSTDTQYF. Combining the CDR3 with reference TRBV19 and TRBJ2-3 gives the whole variable domain DGGITQSPKYLFRKEGQNVTLSCEQNLNHDAMYWYRQDPGQGLRLIYYSQIVNDFQKGDIAEGYSVSREKKESFPLTVTSAQKNPTAFYLCASSDSGTSTDTQYFGPGTRLTVL.

A single count supports this clone. V and J are TRBV6-5 and TRBJ1-1; possible D gene TRBD1, 5 bases. Germline V lookup: CDR1 MNHEY, CDR2 SVGAGI. This CDR3 contains 12 residues. The V end lost 8 bases, the J end lost 5 bases, and 12 bases lay between the germline ends. CDR3 nucleotides: TGTGCCAGCTATAAGGGGCGGACTGAAGCTTTCTTT. Amino acid sequence: CASYKGRTEAFF.

This clone turned up a few times. V usage is TRBV27 and J usage is TRBJ2-7, with TRBD1 matching 9 bases. Germline-derived CDR1 and CDR2 are MNHEY and SMNVEV (reference sequence). CDR3 size: 15 residues. V shed 0 bases and J 6 bases; nucleotides not matched to a gene: 6. The chain's CDR3 is CASSLSLDRGSEQYF. CDR3 nucleotide sequence: TGTGCCAGCAGTTTATCTTTGGACAGGGGAAGCGAGCAGTACTTC.

This CDR3 reads CASSLGGYEQYF. The CDR3 DNA follows: TGTGCCAGCAGTTTAGGGGGTTACGAGCAGTACTTC. The chain uses TRBV6-2 or TRBV6-3 and TRBJ2-7; D is possibly TRBD1 (6 bases). Trimming took 4 bases from V and 4 from J, leaving 8 bases between them. CDR1 and CDR2 from the germline V gene are MNHEY and SVGEGT. This CDR3 is built from 12 residues.

Note on this clone: Other DNA variants within this sample encode the same CDR3. The chain recombines TRBV18 with TRBJ2-7; 9 bases match TRBD1. The V segment lost 3 bases and the J segment 1 base; nucleotides outside the gene matches: 4. CDR3 length: 15 amino acids. Germline V lookup: CDR1 KGHSH, CDR2 LQKENI. The CDR3 DNA follows: TGTGCCAGCTCACCTACGGGACAGGGTTCCTACGAGCAGTACTTC. Translated, it gives CASSPTGQGSYEQYF.

The chain recombines TRBV6-4 with TRBJ1-1; TRBD1 agrees at 9 bases. Germline CDR1 MRHNA, CDR2 SNTAGT. J was trimmed by 7 bases and V by 0 bases; bases with no gene match: 3. The CDR3 is 14 residues long. The CDR3 region is CASSDSGQGSEAFF. CDR3 bases: TGTGCCAGCAGTGACTCGGGACAGGGAAGTGAAGCTTTCTTT.

This chain links TRBV5-4 with TRBJ1-4; 7 nucleotides match TRBD1. Germline lookup yields CDR1 SGHNT and CDR2 YYREEE (reference sequence). V lost 5 bases to trimming and J lost 5 bases; unmatched junction nucleotides: 9. CDR3 length: 15 residues. The CDR3 DNA sequence: TGTGCCAGCAGACGTTCCGGGACAGAGAATGAAAAACTGTTTTTT. Its translation: CASRRSGTENEKLFF.

The chain combines TRBV7-9 with TRBJ2-2; TRBD1 matches 9 bases. Germline-derived CDR1 and CDR2 are SEHNR and FQNEAQ (reference sequence). Trimming took 1 base from V and 7 from J; bases not matched to a gene: 4. This CDR3 has 15 amino acids. The CDR3 sequence: CASSLGDREFGELFF. In nucleotides, the CDR3 is TGTGCCAGCAGCTTAGGGGACAGGGAATTCGGGGAGCTGTTTTTT.

This chain's CDR3 is CASSQGGGQATNEKLFF. Written as DNA, the CDR3 is TGTGCCAGCAGCCAAGGGGGGGGGCAAGCAACTAATGAAAAACTGTTTTTT. J is TRBJ1-4 and V is TRBV3-1 (or the pseudogene TRBV3-2); D is perhaps TRBD1 (6 bases). V lost 1 base and J 0 bases, leaving 12 bases between the germline ends. The germline V gene has CDR1 LGHDT and CDR2 YNNKEL (reference sequence). CDR3 length: 17 residues.

The chain couples TRBV5-1 to TRBJ2-5; D gene ambiguous. V lost 0 bases, J lost 2 bases, and 5 bases lay in between. Germline-derived CDR1 and CDR2 are SGHRS and YFSETQ. CDR3 size: 13 residues. Here the CDR3 DNA reads TGCGCCAGCAGCTTGGTCATGCAAGAGACCCAGTACTTC. Translating gives CASSLVMQETQYF. The full variable domain, rest sourced from reference TRBV5-1 and TRBJ2-5, is KAGVTQTPRYLIKTRGQQVTLSCSPISGHRSVSWYQQTPGQGLQFLFEYFSETQRNKGNFPGRFSGRQFSNSRSEMNVSTLELGDSALYLCASSLVMQETQYFGPGTRLLVL.